The 9 T cell receptor beta chains reported below all come from one sample, sequenced in a study of OX40 agonist ivuxolimab in advanced cancers. Assay: immunoSEQ multiplex PCR; the TCRdb copy retains only in-frame clones and omits some. There are about 53,000 clones in the sample; roughly 90% occur only once, and around 10% lies in the top ten. The sample here was CD4+ or CD8+ T cells sorted from blood, taken in a trial of the OX40 agonist ivuxolimab. All receptors come from an adult with an advanced solid tumor such as melanoma, head and neck, liver or kidney cancer.

The rearrangement joins TRBV6-5 to TRBJ2-3, with a weak D call TRBD1 (6 bases). The CDR3 length is 15 residues. CDR1 MNHEY and CDR2 SVGAGI come from the germline V gene. V gave up 0 bases and J gave up 4 bases, with 11 bases separating them. The CDR3, as DNA: TGTGCCAGCAGTTACTCCGGGACATTAGCAGATACGCAGTATTTT. It is translated as CASSYSGTLADTQYF.

This CDR3 is CASSSLLVLALRADTQYF. CDR3 nucleotides: TGTGCCAGCAGCTCACTGCTGGTCCTAGCGCTGCGTGCAGATACGCAGTATTTT. This chain joins TRBV5-6 and TRBJ2-3; weak D call: TRBD2 (6 bases). CDR1 and CDR2 from the germline V gene are SGHDT and YYEEEE. Trimming pared 3 bases from V and 4 bases from J, leaving 24 bases between. The CDR3 totals 18 residues. The complete variable domain, with remaining parts taken from reference TRBV5-6 and TRBJ2-3, reads DAGVTQSPTHLIKTRGQQVTLRCSPKSGHDTVSWYQQALGQGPQFIFQYYEEEERQRGNFPDRFSGHQFPNYSSELNVNALLLGDSALYLCASSSLLVLALRADTQYFGPGTRLTVL.

This clone was picked up a small number of times. The chain is built from TRBV7-9 and TRBJ2-2, with a possible D match to TRBD2 (6 bases). Trimming removed 4 bases at V and 6 bases at J, with 15 bases between. Per the germline V gene, CDR1 is SEHNR and CDR2 is FQNEAQ (reference sequence). The CDR3 contains 15 residues. This chain's CDR3 is CASSSRDSVSGELFF. CDR3 nucleotide sequence: TGTGCCAGCAGCTCCCGGGACTCAGTCTCCGGGGAGCTGTTTTTT. Based on the CDR3 plus reference TRBV7-9 and TRBJ2-2, the full variable domain is DTGVSQNPRHKITKRGQNVTFRCDPISEHNRLYWYRQTLGQGPEFLTYFQNEAQLEKSRLLSDRFSAERPKGSFSTLEIQRTEQGDSAMYLCASSSRDSVSGELFFGEGSRLTVL.

CDR3: CASSLAGDEQYF. The CDR3 DNA reads TGTGCCAGCAGCTTAGCAGGGGACGAGCAGTACTTC. The chain carries TRBV7-8 and TRBJ2-7; weak D call: TRBD1 (5 bases). Trimming left V 0 bases short and J 5 bases short, with 5 bases between. The CDR3 sequence is 12 residues long. Per germline, CDR1 SGHVS and CDR2 FQNEAQ.

The genes are TRBV7-9 and TRBJ1-2; 8 positions match TRBD1. The CDR3 loop spans 15 amino acids. The trim removed 0 bases at V and 5 bases at J, leaving 5 bases unmatched. Germline loops: CDR1 SEHNR, CDR2 FQNEAQ (reference sequence). Here the CDR3 DNA reads TGTGCCAGCAGCTTAGCCCCGGACAGGGTATATGGCTACACCTTC. Encoded protein: CASSLAPDRVYGYTF. Combining the CDR3 with reference TRBV7-9 and TRBJ1-2 gives the whole variable domain DTGVSQNPRHKITKRGQNVTFRCDPISEHNRLYWYRQTLGQGPEFLTYFQNEAQLEKSRLLSDRFSAERPKGSFSTLEIQRTEQGDSAMYLCASSLAPDRVYGYTFGSGTRLTVV.

V is TRBV4-1 and J is TRBJ1-1, with D hard to call. V was pared by 0 bases and J by 1 base, with 6 bases between. The V gene's germline CDR1 is MGHRA and CDR2 YSYEKL. This CDR3 spans 14 amino acids. The CDR3 sequence is CASSQEGSNTEAFF. CDR3 in DNA: TGCGCCAGCAGCCAAGAAGGGTCGAACACTGAAGCTTTCTTT.

The V gene is TRBV6-5, the J gene TRBJ2-1; TRBD2 agrees at 11 bases. The trim removed 7 bases at V and 8 bases at J, leaving 4 bases unmatched. The CDR3 is made up of 13 amino acids. Germline loops: CDR1 MNHEY, CDR2 SVGAGI. CDR3 sequence (DNA): TGTGCCAGCATCGGGACTAGCGGCGATGAGCAGTTCTTC. Protein: CASIGTSGDEQFF.

The rearrangement joins TRBV6-1 to TRBJ1-4; TRBD1 is a possible D gene (5 bases). V dropped 2 bases and J dropped 7 bases, with 11 bases sitting between them. This CDR3 region has 14 residues. Germline V gene data show CDR1 as MNHNS and CDR2 as SASEGT. CDR3 in amino acids: CASSEWAGREKLFF. The CDR3 nucleotides are TGTGCCAGCAGTGAATGGGCAGGGCGTGAAAAACTGTTTTTT.

The chain is built from TRBV2 and TRBJ2-7; tentatively, D is TRBD2 (7 bases). Germline CDR1 reads SNHLY; CDR2 reads FYNNEI. Trimming took 2 bases from V and 5 from J, leaving 22 bases between them. This CDR3 has 17 residues. The DNA for the CDR3 is TGTGCCAGCAGTGAACTAGGAGGGGGGGCTTCCCAGGACGAGCAGTACTTC. Protein product: CASSELGGGASQDEQYF.